What follows are 30 T cell receptor beta chains derived from one specimen sequenced in a study of shared clonotypes between healthy human individuals (TCRdb year 2020). Receptor amplification or capture employed the immunoSEQ multiplex PCR assay. TCRdb's version of the immuneACCESS table is confined to in-frame rearrangements and falls short of the full clone set. An unresolved V gene accounts for under half of the shortfall where checked; the remainder is of unknown origin. The sample table contains some 1.1 million clones; only one count was recorded for 60% to 80% of them. In total, the top ten clones hold 0.89% of the sample. Specimen: memory CD4+ T cells from PBMCs. According to the study, the label for this sample's cell subset or site signals: CD45RA-negative fraction. The receptor set was obtained from a man younger than 35 in good health. Some clones in this sample may be carry-over from other donors' samples.

This sequence joins TRBV19 and TRBJ2-7; 9 nucleotides match TRBD1. The ends lost 3 bases at V and 4 bases at J; junction bases unmatched: 7. This CDR3 region has 15 residues. CDR1 is LNHDA and CDR2 is SQIVND in the germline V gene (reference sequence). The CDR3 DNA follows: TGTGCCAGTAGTATTTCCGGGACAGGGCCGTACGAGCAGTACTTC. Its protein is CASSISGTGPYEQYF.

This chain links TRBV6-1 with TRBJ1-2, with D perhaps TRBD1 (5 bases). The CDR3 runs 15 residues. Germline CDR1 MNHNS, CDR2 SASEGT. V gave up 6 bases and J gave up 7 bases, with 21 bases separating them. In nucleotides, the CDR3 is TGTGCCAGCAGCAACCCCCGTCCGGGGGTCGGTGGCTACACCTTC. Translating it yields CASSNPRPGVGGYTF.

The V gene is TRBV7-2, the J gene TRBJ2-1; 14 nucleotides align to TRBD2. The CDR3 sequence is 16 residues long. The germline gives CDR1 SGHTA, CDR2 FQGNSA. V was pared by 0 bases and J by 8 bases, with 3 bases of the junction left unmatched. CDR3 amino acids: CASSLAGTSGSDEQFF. CDR3 in DNA: TGTGCCAGCAGCTTAGCCGGGACTAGCGGGAGTGATGAGCAGTTCTTC.

Points on this clone: Within the sample, other DNA sequences also encode this same CDR3. CDR3: CASLVGVNTEAFF. Written as DNA, the CDR3 is TGTGCCAGCCTTGTCGGGGTGAACACTGAAGCTTTCTTT. The rearrangement links TRBV6-1 to TRBJ1-1; D gene ambiguous. V lost 8 bases and J 0 bases, leaving 10 bases between the germline ends. Germline values: CDR1 MNHNS, CDR2 SASEGT. CDR3 length equals 13 residues.

This rearrangement joins TRBV7-3 to TRBJ1-2, with D unclear. In germline, CDR1 is SGHTA, CDR2 FQGTGA. V dropped 4 bases and J dropped 2 bases, with 8 bases sitting between them. This CDR3 contains 13 residues. The chain's CDR3 is CASSSGPNYGYTF. CDR3 in DNA: TGTGCCAGCAGCTCCGGACCAAACTATGGCTACACCTTC. Together with reference TRBV7-3 and TRBJ1-2, the CDR3 gives the full variable domain: GAGVSQTPSNKVTEKGKYVELRCDPISGHTALYWYRQSLGQGPEFLIYFQGTGAADDSGLPNDRFFAVRPEGSVSTLKIQRTERGDSAVYLCASSSGPNYGYTFGSGTRLTVV.

The chain links TRBV5-6 to TRBJ1-5, with unresolved D. Germline V gene data show CDR1 as SGHDT and CDR2 as YYEEEE. This CDR3 contains 17 residues. Trimming cost V 4 bases and J 0 bases, with 17 bases left between them. CDR3 region: CASSQRRRGYSNQPQHF. DNA for the CDR3: TGTGCCAGCAGCCAGAGGAGGCGAGGCTATAGCAATCAGCCCCAGCATTTT.

The chain couples TRBV9 to TRBJ1-2; D uncertain. The V gene's germline CDR1 is SGDLS and CDR2 YYNGEE. Trimming pared 2 bases from V and 4 bases from J, leaving 12 bases between. The CDR3 length is 14 residues. The CDR3 is CASSVGFLAYGYTF. The CDR3 nucleotides read TGTGCCAGCAGCGTGGGTTTCTTGGCCTATGGCTACACCTTC. Combining the CDR3 with reference TRBV9 and TRBJ1-2 gives the whole variable domain DSGVTQTPKHLITATGQRVTLRCSPRSGDLSVYWYQQSLDQGLQFLIQYYNGEERAKGNILERFSAQQFPDLHSELNLSSLELGDSALYFCASSVGFLAYGYTFGSGTRLTVV.

This clone came up many times. Here the CDR3 reads CASSSGPGTGGGKLFF. In DNA, the CDR3 is TGTGCCAGCAGCTCTGGTCCCGGGACAGGGGGCGGAAAACTGTTTTTT. The chain combines TRBV7-2 with TRBJ1-4; 12 bases fit TRBD1. The CDR3 covers 16 residues. V lost 4 bases, J lost 10 bases, and 10 bases stayed unmatched. Germline CDR1 is SGHTA and CDR2 is FQGNSA.

The V gene is TRBV6-1, the J gene TRBJ1-4; 7 bases map to TRBD1. The CDR3 totals 16 residues. Per germline, CDR1 MNHNS and CDR2 SASEGT. Losses at the gene ends were 4 bases for V and 5 bases for J; bases not matched to a gene: 10. The DNA of the CDR3 is TGTGCCAGCAGTGGCAACCGGGACAGCATCAATGAAAAACTGTTTTTT. Amino acid sequence: CASSGNRDSINEKLFF.

V and J are TRBV18 and TRBJ2-7, with TRBD1 identical over 8 bases. This CDR3 is built from 15 residues. Trimming cost V 2 bases and J 2 bases; bases outside gene matches: 5. CDR1 KGHSH and CDR2 LQKENI come from the germline V gene. The CDR3, as DNA: TGTGCCAGCTCACCAGGCCGGGACAGGACCTACGAGCAGTACTTC. Protein sequence: CASSPGRDRTYEQYF.

Only one count was recorded for this clone. The rearrangement links TRBV29-1 to TRBJ1-4; D is undetermined. The CDR3 contains 12 residues. Deletions cut 6 bases from V and 5 bases from J, with 10 bases between. Germline CDR1 SQVTM, CDR2 ANQGSEA. CDR3 in DNA: TGCAGCGTCGTCTCGGGGAATGAAAAACTGTTTTTT. Translation gives CSVVSGNEKLFF.

The gene calls are TRBV18 and TRBJ1-5; D gene unclear. The CDR3 extends over 16 amino acids. Germline V gene lookup returns CDR1 KGHSH and CDR2 LQKENI. Trimming left V 3 bases short and J 4 bases short, with 16 bases between. In nucleotides, the CDR3 is TGTGCCAGCTCACCTACACTGTCCCAGGCAAATCAGCCCCAGCATTTT. Its translation is CASSPTLSQANQPQHF.

The table lists this clone with a few counts. The chain uses TRBV11-2 and TRBJ2-7, with 11 bases identical to TRBD2. The CDR3 loop spans 15 amino acids. V gave up 5 bases and J gave up 6 bases; unmatched junction bases: 9. Germline values: CDR1 SGHAT, CDR2 FQNNGV. CDR3: CASSPRTSGSPEQYF. CDR3 DNA sequence: TGTGCCAGCAGCCCCCGAACTAGCGGGAGTCCCGAGCAGTACTTC.

The rearrangement links TRBV6-1 to TRBJ1-1; D is perhaps TRBD1 (6 bases). The CDR3 loop spans 18 amino acids. Germline V lookup: CDR1 MNHNS, CDR2 SASEGT. V lost 3 bases and J lost 5, with 25 bases in between. CDR3 protein: CASSDLHGAGARGTEAFF. Here the CDR3 DNA reads TGTGCCAGCAGTGACTTACATGGGGCAGGGGCTAGAGGTACTGAAGCTTTCTTT.

This sequence joins TRBV28 and TRBJ1-2; D not certain. Germline values: CDR1 MDHEN, CDR2 SYDVKM. With 11 bases removed from V and 2 bases from J, the gap between germline ends came to 18 bases. CDR3 size: 14 residues. The CDR3 DNA sequence: TGTGCCGTACAAGTCGGGGATTCGAACTATGGCTACACCTTC. Translation gives CAVQVGDSNYGYTF.

This chain links TRBV5-1 with TRBJ1-1; maybe TRBD1 (5 bases). V lost 4 bases and J 6 bases, leaving 16 bases between the germline ends. The CDR3 covers 14 residues. Germline CDR1 reads SGHRS; CDR2 reads YFSETQ. The CDR3 DNA follows: TGCGCCAGCAGCCTGGGGACGGACCCCGCTGAAGCTTTCTTT. As protein: CASSLGTDPAEAFF.

This clone turned up a few times. The chain couples TRBV25-1 to TRBJ2-2, with TRBD1 matching over 7 bases. The CDR3 has 17 residues. The J segment lost 0 bases and the V segment lost 4 bases, leaving 8 bases of the junction unmatched. Per the germline V gene, CDR1 is MGHDK and CDR2 is SYGVNS. CDR3 region: CASSASGTASNTGELFF. CDR3 DNA sequence: TGTGCCAGCAGTGCATCAGGGACAGCGTCGAACACCGGGGAGCTGTTTTTT.

The chain carries TRBV27 and TRBJ2-7, with 12 bases fitting TRBD2. V was pared by 5 bases and J by 0 bases, with 2 bases of the junction left unmatched. The CDR3 has 15 residues. Germline loops: CDR1 MNHEY, CDR2 SMNVEV (reference sequence). The CDR3 DNA follows: TGTGCCAGCAGTGGACTAGCGGGGTCCTCCTACGAGCAGTACTTC. This translates into CASSGLAGSSYEQYF.

A few counts support this clone. The sample contains more than one DNA sequence encoding this CDR3. The chain employs TRBV2 and TRBJ1-4; D is undetermined. The CDR3 sequence is 13 residues long. V was pared by 0 bases and J by 8 bases, with 7 bases between. The germline CDR1 and CDR2 sequences are SNHLY and FYNNEI. CDR3 amino acids: CASSEARGEKLFF. CDR3 in DNA: TGTGCCAGCAGTGAAGCGCGTGGGGAAAAACTGTTTTTT.

The chain has TRBV5-1 and TRBJ2-1, with 8 bases that match TRBD2. The CDR3 spans 15 residues. CDR1 and CDR2 from the germline V gene are SGHRS and YFSETQ. V lost 2 bases and J lost 1; bases outside the gene matches: 2. The DNA of the CDR3 is TGCGCCAGCAGCTTACTAGCGGAATCCTACAATGAGCAGTTCTTC. This gives the protein CASSLLAESYNEQFF.

DNA for the CDR3: TGTGCCAGCTCACCGGTCTCGGGACAGGGAAAAGAGACCCAGTACTTC. Translating gives CASSPVSGQGKETQYF. The V call is TRBV18, the J call TRBJ2-5; 9 bases fit TRBD1. The germline CDR1 and CDR2 sequences are KGHSH and LQKENI. The CDR3 extends over 16 amino acids. J lost 3 bases, V lost 3 bases, and 8 bases had no gene match.

This chain joins TRBV28 and TRBJ2-1; D not certain. Per the germline V gene, CDR1 is MDHEN and CDR2 is SYDVKM. The CDR3 runs to 14 residues. The V gene lost 8 bases and the J gene lost 2 bases, with 13 bases spanning the gap. The CDR3 sequence is CASGVGAAYNEQFF. Written as DNA, the CDR3 is TGTGCCAGCGGGGTGGGCGCGGCCTACAATGAGCAGTTCTTC.

This clone was recorded a few times. This chain links TRBV5-6 with TRBJ2-3; 7 nucleotides agree with TRBD2. The CDR3 consists of 14 residues. The germline V gene has CDR1 SGHDT and CDR2 YYEEEE. V was clipped by 3 bases and J by 6 bases; unmatched bases: 7. The CDR3, as DNA: TGTGCCAGCAGCTGGGCGGGAGTCCCGGATACGCAGTATTTT. Its protein product is CASSWAGVPDTQYF. Together with reference TRBV5-6 and TRBJ2-3, the CDR3 gives the full variable domain: DAGVTQSPTHLIKTRGQQVTLRCSPKSGHDTVSWYQQALGQGPQFIFQYYEEEERQRGNFPDRFSGHQFPNYSSELNVNALLLGDSALYLCASSWAGVPDTQYFGPGTRLTVL.

The gene calls are TRBV28 and TRBJ1-5, with unresolved D. Germline-derived CDR1 and CDR2 are MDHEN and SYDVKM. Trimming took 2 bases from V and 3 from J, leaving 11 bases between them. CDR3 length: 15 residues. The CDR3, as DNA: TGTGCCAGCAGTTTAGACCCCAGGAACAATCAGCCCCAGCATTTT. The encoded protein is CASSLDPRNNQPQHF.

The sample holds a few counts of this clone. Other DNA sequences of this sample code for an identical CDR3. The rearrangement links TRBV5-1 to TRBJ2-5; D gene ambiguous. Between the trimmed V and J ends, which lost 1 base and 3 bases, there was a span of 10 bases. This CDR3 is built from 14 residues. Germline V gives CDR1 SGHRS, CDR2 YFSETQ. CDR3 DNA: TGCGCCAGCAGCTTGATTAGGTTAGAAGAGACCCAGTACTTC. This gives the protein CASSLIRLEETQYF.

The chain uses TRBV25-1 and TRBJ2-7; D might be TRBD1 (6 bases). The length of the CDR3 is 15 residues. The V end lost 4 bases, the J end lost 4 bases, and 17 bases lay between the germline ends. The germline gives CDR1 MGHDK, CDR2 SYGVNS. CDR3 loop: CASSGTAPRPYEQYF. CDR3 bases: TGTGCCAGCAGTGGGACAGCCCCACGCCCATACGAGCAGTACTTC.

The chain uses TRBV6-1 and TRBJ1-1; 8 nucleotides match TRBD1. V dropped 5 bases and J dropped 6; count of bases not matched to a gene: 8. This CDR3 contains 14 residues. Germline V gene sequence: CDR1 MNHNS, CDR2 SASEGT. CDR3: CASSTLTGVPEAFF. CDR3 DNA sequence: TGTGCCAGCAGTACTCTGACAGGGGTCCCTGAAGCTTTCTTT.

The chain carries TRBV6-5 and TRBJ2-7; D may be TRBD1 (6 bases). This CDR3 has 13 residues. Germline-derived CDR1 and CDR2 are MNHEY and SVGAGI. V gave up 10 bases and J gave up 4 bases, with 17 bases separating them. This CDR3 reads CAIAPQGSYEQYF. DNA for the CDR3: TGTGCCATCGCCCCCCAGGGGAGTTACGAGCAGTACTTC.

The rearrangement joins TRBV5-6 to TRBJ1-5; TRBD1 is a possible D gene (6 bases). This CDR3 has 12 amino acids. Trimming left V 0 bases short and J 9 bases short, with 7 bases between. Germline assignment: CDR1 SGHDT and CDR2 YYEEEE. The CDR3 is CASSLGGGPQHF. DNA of the CDR3: TGTGCCAGCAGCTTGGGAGGGGGGCCCCAGCATTTT.

V is TRBV11-2 and J is TRBJ2-5; D assignment may be TRBD1 or TRBD2 (5 bases each). Germline V gene sequence: CDR1 SGHAT, CDR2 FQNNGV. The CDR3 runs to 14 residues. V was trimmed by 7 bases and J by 5 bases, leaving 17 bases between them. The CDR3 sequence: CASTPGAAGETQYF. In DNA, the CDR3 is TGTGCCAGCACCCCCGGGGCAGCCGGGGAGACCCAGTACTTC.